Below are 27 T cell receptor beta chains sequenced from a single sample in a study of blood T cell repertoires in COVID-19. Produced via immunoSEQ multiplex PCR; TCRdb's table is partial and in-frame only. This sample has over 70,000 clones, with roughly four fifths found just once. Sequenced input: peripheral blood. These receptors originate from a man between 65 and 80 years old with COVID-19, enrolled during active disease.

The chain joins TRBV28 to TRBJ2-1, with 9 bases matching TRBD2. Germline V gene sequence: CDR1 MDHEN, CDR2 SYDVKM. Trimming removed 3 bases from V and 3 bases from J; junction bases left unmatched: 15. This CDR3 is built from 19 residues. DNA of the CDR3: TGTGCCAGCAGTTTGGGGCTAGCGGGACGGGGAGACTTCTACAATGAGCAGTTCTTC. Translating it yields CASSLGLAGRGDFYNEQFF.

The rearrangement joins TRBV18 to TRBJ1-6; 9 nucleotides line up with TRBD1. Germline V gene sequence: CDR1 KGHSH, CDR2 LQKENI. CDR3 size: 15 residues. With 6 bases clipped from V and 12 bases from J, the junction kept 12 bases outside the gene matches. The CDR3 here is CASSPSGQGSRPLHF. CDR3 nucleotides: TGTGCCAGCTCGCCTTCAGGACAGGGGTCCCGACCCCTCCACTTT.

There are many counts of this clone. This CDR3 is CASSPVPGQGTYEQYF. Here the CDR3 DNA reads TGTGCCAGCAGCCCAGTCCCGGGACAGGGGACCTACGAGCAGTACTTC. This chain links TRBV7-8 with TRBJ2-7; TRBD1 matches 10 bases. The CDR3 has 16 amino acids. Trimming at V came to 5 bases and at J to 2 bases, leaving 9 bases not matched to a gene. Per the germline V gene, CDR1 is SGHVS and CDR2 is FQNEAQ.

The gene calls are TRBV3-1 (or the pseudogene TRBV3-2) and TRBJ2-7; 9 bases agree with TRBD2. This CDR3 is built from 15 residues. Losses at the gene ends were 4 bases for V and 6 bases for J; bases not matched to a gene: 10. Germline V gene lookup returns CDR1 LGHDT and CDR2 YNNKEL (reference sequence). The CDR3 nucleotides read TGTGCCAGCAGCCTTAGCGGGAGTCGATCTTCCGAGCAGTACTTC. This sequence encodes CASSLSGSRSSEQYF.

This clone was observed a few times. J is TRBJ2-7 and V is TRBV10-2; a weak D match, TRBD2 (6 bases). CDR3 length: 13 amino acids. Trimming took off 2 bases at V and 11 bases at J, with 16 bases between the two ends. CDR1 WSHSY and CDR2 SAAADI come from the germline V gene. CDR3 coding DNA: TGCGCCAGCAGTGAGCCCCCGGGGGACCCCAAGTACTTC. This codes for CASSEPPGDPKYF.

The table lists this clone with a few counts. The CDR3 bases are TGTGCCAGCAGCTTACAAGCGGGGATACAAGAGACCCAGTACTTC. Amino acids: CASSLQAGIQETQYF. This chain joins TRBV11-2 and TRBJ2-5; 7 nucleotides match TRBD2. The CDR3 sequence is 15 residues long. Germline CDR1 SGHAT, CDR2 FQNNGV. The V segment lost 2 bases and the J segment 2 bases; nucleotides outside the gene matches: 5.

The chain links TRBV28 to TRBJ1-4, with 7 bases identical to TRBD1. The CDR3 covers 16 residues. Per germline, CDR1 MDHEN and CDR2 SYDVKM. Trimming took 3 bases from V and 6 from J; bases not matched to a gene: 10. The CDR3 loop is CASSLPTGTAYEKLFF. CDR3 in DNA: TGTGCCAGCAGTTTGCCTACCGGGACAGCTTATGAAAAACTGTTTTTT.

This chain joins TRBV28 and TRBJ2-7; a possible D gene is TRBD1 (6 bases). Trimming stripped 6 bases from V and 5 bases from J, with 17 bases between. This CDR3 spans 14 amino acids. Germline V gene lookup returns CDR1 MDHEN and CDR2 SYDVKM. In DNA form, the CDR3 reads TGTGCCAGCAGCCCTCTCGACAGGTGGAACGAGCAGTACTTC. Translated, it gives CASSPLDRWNEQYF.

V is TRBV6-5 and J is TRBJ2-7; possibly TRBD1 for D (5 bases). The V and J ends lost 5 bases and 0 bases respectively, with 11 bases between them. The CDR3 length is 14 residues. Germline CDR1 reads MNHEY; CDR2 reads SVGAGI. This CDR3 is CASSLQEASYEQYF. In nucleotides, the CDR3 is TGTGCCAGCAGTCTACAGGAAGCCTCCTACGAGCAGTACTTC.

The chain is built from TRBV5-3 and TRBJ2-7; 9 bases agree with TRBD1. TRBV5-3 is assigned to the ORF class and has an uncertain function. J gave up 3 bases and V 4 bases, and 2 bases lay outside the gene matches. CDR3 length: 13 amino acids. The CDR3 region has the DNA TGTGCCAGAAGCAGGACAGGGGACTACGAGCAGTACTTC. This codes for CARSRTGDYEQYF.

The V gene is TRBV7-2, the J gene TRBJ2-1; tentatively, D is TRBD2 (5 bases). The CDR3 has 15 residues. Trimming took off 2 bases at V and 8 bases at J, with 16 bases between the two ends. In germline, CDR1 is SGHTA, CDR2 FQGNSA. The CDR3 loop reads CASSLLSSRFHEQFF. DNA for the CDR3: TGTGCCAGCAGCTTATTGTCTAGCAGGTTCCATGAGCAGTTCTTC. The full variable domain, with the rest looked up from reference TRBV7-2 and TRBJ2-1, is GAGVSQSPSNKVTEKGKDVELRCDPISGHTALYWYRQSLGQGLEFLIYFQGNSAPDKSGLPSDRFSAERTGGSVSTLTIQRTQQEDSAVYLCASSLLSSRFHEQFFGPGTRLTVL.

The chain is built from TRBV28 and TRBJ1-1, with 9 nucleotides matching TRBD1. J was trimmed by 4 bases and V by 3 bases; bases with no gene match: 6. Germline CDR1 reads MDHEN; CDR2 reads SYDVKM. This CDR3 has 15 amino acids. The CDR3, as DNA: TGTGCCAGCAGTTTCCCAGTGACAGGGGGCACTGAAGCTTTCTTT. It is translated as CASSFPVTGGTEAFF.

This rearrangement joins TRBV10-3 to TRBJ2-5; weak D call: TRBD2 (5 bases). The CDR3 loop spans 13 amino acids. V gave up 2 bases and J gave up 4 bases, with 8 bases separating them. Germline CDR1 reads ENHRY; CDR2 reads SYGVKD. CDR3 sequence reads: CAISEQRIETQYF. DNA for the CDR3: TGTGCCATCAGTGAGCAGCGGATAGAGACCCAGTACTTC.

The V call is TRBV15, the J call TRBJ1-1; maybe TRBD1 (5 bases). Trimming removed 1 base at V and 5 bases at J, with 17 bases between. The CDR3 spans 16 residues. The germline V gene encodes CDR1 LNHNV and CDR2 YYDKDF (reference sequence). The CDR3 DNA reads TGTGCCACCAGCAGAGGGGGATCGGGGACTCTGACTGAAGCTTTCTTT. Translated: CATSRGGSGTLTEAFF.

The chain uses TRBV6-6 and TRBJ1-4; 7 nucleotides agree with TRBD1. The length of the CDR3 is 14 residues. J was trimmed by 2 bases and V by 4 bases; bases with no gene match: 1. From germline, CDR1 is MNHNY and CDR2 SVGAGI (reference sequence). The CDR3 DNA follows: TGTGCCAGCAGTTTACAGGGGACTAATGAAAAACTGTTTTTT. Protein sequence: CASSLQGTNEKLFF.

The chain employs TRBV7-2 and TRBJ1-4, with D perhaps matching TRBD1 (5 bases). The V gene's germline CDR1 is SGHTA and CDR2 FQGNSA. This CDR3 region has 14 residues. V lost 7 bases, J lost 7 bases, and 16 bases lay in between. The CDR3 DNA is TGTGCCAGCAAGTTCCCGGGACTCAGTGAAAAACTGTTTTTT. Translation: CASKFPGLSEKLFF. Variable domain in full (rest from reference TRBV7-2 and TRBJ1-4): GAGVSQSPSNKVTEKGKDVELRCDPISGHTALYWYRQSLGQGLEFLIYFQGNSAPDKSGLPSDRFSAERTGGSVSTLTIQRTQQEDSAVYLCASKFPGLSEKLFFGSGTQLSVL.

The rearrangement joins TRBV5-1 to TRBJ2-3; 14 bases map to TRBD2. CDR1 and CDR2 from the germline V gene are SGHRS and YFSETQ. The CDR3 contains 18 residues. V trimming: 4 bases; J trimming: 1 base; junction bases outside the gene matches: 8. Here the CDR3 DNA reads TGCGCCAGCAGCCCCGGGACTAGCGGGAGTAGCGGCACAGATACGCAGTATTTT. Translating gives CASSPGTSGSSGTDTQYF.

The chain joins TRBV28 to TRBJ1-6; D might be TRBD1 (5 bases). CDR1 is MDHEN, CDR2 SYDVKM, per germline. The CDR3 loop spans 13 amino acids. The germline V and J ends were trimmed by 7 bases and 10 bases, with 14 bases remaining between them. The CDR3 is CASNSAGRSPLHF. Here the CDR3 DNA reads TGTGCCAGCAATTCGGCAGGGAGGTCACCCCTCCACTTT.

The chain couples TRBV5-6 to TRBJ1-2; D gene ambiguous. The CDR3 runs to 11 residues. Germline V gene data show CDR1 as SGHDT and CDR2 as YYEEEE. V gave up 2 bases and J gave up 4 bases, with 3 bases separating them. The CDR3 protein is CASSLAYGYTF. The CDR3 DNA is TGTGCCAGCAGCTTAGCCTATGGCTACACCTTC.

This chain connects TRBV11-2 to TRBJ1-5; the D is unclear. V dropped 1 base and J dropped 1 base, with 5 bases sitting between them. In germline, CDR1 is SGHAT, CDR2 FQNNGV. This CDR3 is 14 amino acids long. The CDR3 region is CASSLGESNQPQHF. The CDR3 nucleotides are TGTGCCAGCAGCTTAGGAGAAAGCAATCAGCCCCAGCATTTT.

Written as DNA, the CDR3 is TGTGCCAGCAGCTTATGGACAGGGGGGACAGATACGCAGTATTTT. It codes for CASSLWTGGTDTQYF. The V call is TRBV7-9, the J call TRBJ2-3; the match to TRBD1 covers 10 bases. Looked up from germline, CDR1 is SEHNR and CDR2 is FQNEAQ (reference sequence). This CDR3 is built from 15 residues. V lost 2 bases to trimming and J lost 3 bases; unmatched junction nucleotides: 2.

This clone occurred once. The rearrangement joins TRBV28 to TRBJ1-3; D possibly corresponds to TRBD1 (5 bases). Germline lookup yields CDR1 MDHEN and CDR2 SYDVKM. This CDR3 is 14 amino acids long. V lost 5 bases, J lost 6 bases, and 14 bases lay in between. The CDR3 DNA sequence: TGTGCCAGCAGTCCCGGGGGGAACAAAAACACCATATATTTT. Its translation: CASSPGGNKNTIYF.

This chain connects TRBV4-2 to TRBJ2-2; possible D gene TRBD1, 6 bases. Germline V gene data show CDR1 as LGHNA and CDR2 as YNFKEQ. The CDR3 totals 15 residues. Trimming shortened V by 1 base and J by 5 bases, and 11 bases separated the two germline ends. CDR3 DNA: TGTGCCAGCAGCCAAGTCATAGGGGGAACCGGGGAGCTGTTTTTT. It codes for CASSQVIGGTGELFF.

The chain carries TRBV6-1 and TRBJ2-3; 7 nucleotides match TRBD1. V lost 1 base and J lost 1; bases outside the gene matches: 5. CDR1 MNHNS and CDR2 SASEGT come from the germline V gene. The CDR3 extends over 16 amino acids. The CDR3 nucleotides read TGTGCCAGCAGTGAAGAACCGGGACAGCGCACAGATACGCAGTATTTT. This translates into CASSEEPGQRTDTQYF.

The chain has TRBV5-4 and TRBJ2-2, with 8 positions matching TRBD2. CDR3 length equals 15 residues. Germline lookup yields CDR1 SGHNT and CDR2 YYREEE (reference sequence). V was clipped by 3 bases and J by 5 bases; unmatched bases: 6. The chain's CDR3 is CASSWGLELTGELFF. The CDR3, as DNA: TGTGCCAGCAGCTGGGGACTAGAGTTGACCGGGGAGCTGTTTTTT.

This chain joins TRBV5-1 and TRBJ1-2; weak D call: TRBD1 (5 bases). V was clipped by 3 bases and J by 7 bases, with 10 bases between them. CDR1 is SGHRS and CDR2 is YFSETQ in the germline V gene. This CDR3 has 12 residues. CDR3 residues: CASSSLRGGYTF. The CDR3 nucleotides read TGCGCCAGCAGCTCGTTAAGGGGTGGCTACACCTTC.

The rearrangement uses TRBV6-5 and TRBJ1-4; D might be TRBD1 (6 bases). The CDR3 is 14 amino acids. CDR1 is MNHEY and CDR2 is SVGAGI in the germline V gene. Trimming removed 5 bases at V and 7 bases at J, with 14 bases between. CDR3 DNA: TGTGCCAGCAGTAACAGGGCTGACGCTGAAAAACTGTTTTTT. Translating it yields CASSNRADAEKLFF.